These 20 T cell receptor beta chains were sequenced from one sample in a study of T cell repertoires in ileal Crohn's disease. The data were produced by immunoSEQ multiplex PCR, yet TCRdb's version contains in-frame clones alone and is incomplete. The sample lists approximately 15,000 clones; about 80% were seen once. The specimen sequenced was ileal tissue. The receptors derive from an adult with Crohn's disease.

The chain employs TRBV7-8 and TRBJ2-2; 7 bases align to TRBD1. This CDR3 spans 16 amino acids. Germline values: CDR1 SGHVS, CDR2 FQNEAQ. The V and J ends lost 5 bases and 0 bases, in that order; junction bases with no gene match: 6. CDR3: CASSPHGTANTGELFF. CDR3 bases: TGTGCCAGCAGCCCACATGGGACAGCGAACACCGGGGAGCTGTTTTTT.

This clone has just one count. The chain couples TRBV7-9 to TRBJ1-3, with 9 bases fitting TRBD1. This CDR3 spans 14 amino acids. V lost 5 bases, J lost 6 bases, and 5 bases stayed unmatched. CDR1 and CDR2 (germline): SEHNR, FQNEAQ (reference sequence). In nucleotides, the CDR3 is TGTGCCAGCAGCCCACGGGACAGGGTAAACACCATATATTTT. Translation gives CASSPRDRVNTIYF.

The rearrangement joins TRBV19 to TRBJ1-5; 8 bases line up with TRBD1. After removal of 7 bases from V and 3 bases from J, the junction contained 8 bases not matched to a gene. CDR3 length: 15 residues. The germline CDR1 and CDR2 sequences are LNHDA and SQIVND (reference sequence). CDR3 DNA: TGTGCCAGTAAACGGGGACAGGCGGACAATCAGCCCCAGCATTTT. Translating gives CASKRGQADNQPQHF. The full variable domain, with the rest looked up from reference TRBV19 and TRBJ1-5, is DGGITQSPKYLFRKEGQNVTLSCEQNLNHDAMYWYRQDPGQGLRLIYYSQIVNDFQKGDIAEGYSVSREKKESFPLTVTSAQKNPTAFYLCASKRGQADNQPQHFGDGTRLSIL.

This chain links TRBV10-2 with TRBJ2-2; 9 bases map to TRBD2. CDR3 size: 15 residues. Germline lookup yields CDR1 WSHSY and CDR2 SAAADI. V lost 4 bases and J lost 4; bases outside the gene matches: 4. DNA for the CDR3: TGCGCCAGCAGTGGGTTAGCGGGGGCCACCGGGGAGCTGTTTTTT. Translating it yields CASSGLAGATGELFF.

The rearrangement joins TRBV5-1 to TRBJ1-1, with 8 positions matching TRBD1. The ends lost 4 bases at V and 1 base at J; junction bases unmatched: 12. The CDR3 length is 17 residues. CDR1 SGHRS and CDR2 YFSETQ come from the germline V gene. CDR3 protein: CASSIGQGAYGNTEAFF. The CDR3 nucleotides read TGCGCCAGCAGCATAGGACAGGGTGCGTATGGGAACACTGAAGCTTTCTTT.

The CDR3 loop is CASKFGGQGIYSNQPQHF. CDR3 coding DNA: TGTGCCAGCAAATTTGGGGGACAGGGAATTTATAGCAATCAGCCCCAGCATTTT. The chain couples TRBV2 to TRBJ1-5; 9 bases are shared with TRBD1. V lost 7 bases and J lost 0; bases outside the gene matches: 13. Germline V gives CDR1 SNHLY, CDR2 FYNNEI. The CDR3 totals 18 residues.

The chain carries TRBV5-1 and TRBJ1-2; D is ambiguous. CDR3 size: 14 residues. Trimming removed 4 bases from V and 4 bases from J, with 14 bases in between. Germline V gene data show CDR1 as SGHRS and CDR2 as YFSETQ. This CDR3 is CASSATDGSYGYTF. Here the CDR3 DNA reads TGCGCCAGCAGCGCTACGGACGGGAGCTATGGCTACACCTTC.

CDR3: CASSEKGIGNTIYF. CDR3 nucleotides: TGTGCCAGCAGCGAGAAGGGGATAGGAAACACCATATATTTT. The rearrangement uses TRBV5-4 and TRBJ1-3; weak D call: TRBD1 (5 bases). The V and J ends lost 4 bases and 4 bases respectively, with 12 bases between them. The germline CDR1 and CDR2 sequences are SGHNT and YYREEE (reference sequence). The CDR3 has 14 residues.

This clone has just one count. The rearrangement joins TRBV19 to TRBJ1-2, with D maybe TRBD1 (6 bases). CDR1 LNHDA and CDR2 SQIVND come from the germline V gene (reference sequence). Trimming cost V 0 bases and J 7 bases, with 18 bases left between them. The CDR3 has 16 residues. Here the CDR3 reads CASSIDIRYRVRGYTF. The CDR3 nucleotides are TGTGCCAGTAGTATAGATATCCGGTACAGGGTTCGTGGCTACACCTTC. Complete variable domain (other parts from reference TRBV19 and TRBJ1-2): DGGITQSPKYLFRKEGQNVTLSCEQNLNHDAMYWYRQDPGQGLRLIYYSQIVNDFQKGDIAEGYSVSREKKESFPLTVTSAQKNPTAFYLCASSIDIRYRVRGYTFGSGTRLTVV.

Here the CDR3 reads CASSQPGADSGNTIYF. CDR3 coding DNA: TGCGCCAGCAGCCAACCAGGGGCCGACTCTGGAAACACCATATATTTT. The V and J genes are TRBV4-1 and TRBJ1-3, with D possibly TRBD1 on 6 matching bases. The CDR3 totals 16 residues. The germline gives CDR1 MGHRA, CDR2 YSYEKL. The V and J ends lost 2 bases and 0 bases respectively, with 11 bases between them.

The chain is built from TRBV19 and TRBJ1-4; D gene ambiguous. CDR1 and CDR2 from the germline V gene are LNHDA and SQIVND (reference sequence). The ends were cut back, 5 bases at V and 0 bases at J, with 10 bases in the middle. This CDR3 is 15 amino acids long. CDR3: CASSVSGSTNEKLFF. The CDR3 coding sequence is TGTGCCAGTAGTGTAAGCGGCTCAACTAATGAAAAACTGTTTTTT.

This chain joins TRBV28 and TRBJ2-7; D gene unclear. The CDR3 is 13 amino acids. V lost 3 bases and J 3 bases, leaving 9 bases between the germline ends. Looked up from germline, CDR1 is MDHEN and CDR2 is SYDVKM. CDR3 DNA sequence: TGTGCCAGCAGTTTGCACAGCTACTACGAGCAGTACTTC. Translating it yields CASSLHSYYEQYF.

This clone was picked up a small number of times. CDR3 loop: CASSFLQGAGGYTF. In DNA form, the CDR3 reads TGTGCCAGCAGTTTCCTACAGGGGGCGGGGGGCTACACCTTC. The V call is TRBV27, the J call TRBJ1-2; TRBD1 matches at 9 bases. This CDR3 is 14 amino acids long. The germline V gene encodes CDR1 MNHEY and CDR2 SMNVEV (reference sequence). V dropped 3 bases and J dropped 8; count of bases not matched to a gene: 7.

The rearrangement uses TRBV10-3 and TRBJ2-7, with 11 bases matching TRBD1. This CDR3 has 12 residues. The germline V gene encodes CDR1 ENHRY and CDR2 SYGVKD. Losses at the gene ends were 8 bases for V and 9 bases for J; bases not matched to a gene: 6. The CDR3 spells CAIGTGGYRQYV. For the CDR3, the DNA is TGTGCCATCGGGACAGGGGGTTATCGGCAGTACGTC.

This sequence joins TRBV27 and TRBJ1-4; tentative D call: TRBD1 (5 bases). V lost 5 bases, J lost 10 bases, and 11 bases lay in between. The CDR3 totals 12 residues. Germline V gene sequence: CDR1 MNHEY, CDR2 SMNVEV (reference sequence). CDR3 residues: CASSPPGGKLFF. As DNA, the CDR3 is TGTGCCAGCAGTCCGCCCGGGGGAAAACTGTTTTTT.

This clone has just a few counts. This chain connects TRBV20-1 to TRBJ2-2, with D possibly being TRBD1 (5 bases). Germline CDR1 reads DFQATT; CDR2 reads SNEGSKA (reference sequence). This CDR3 is built from 11 residues. V was shortened by 6 bases and J by 8 bases, with 10 bases between the two germline ends. The CDR3 DNA follows: TGCAGTGCGTTAAGGGGAGGGGAGCTGTTTTTT. Translated: CSALRGGELFF.

For this clone: Other DNA sequences within the sample encode an identical CDR3. The chain has TRBV18 and TRBJ1-2, with 8 bases matching TRBD1. Germline lookup yields CDR1 KGHSH and CDR2 LQKENI. The CDR3 is made up of 15 amino acids. V was pared by 0 bases and J by 5 bases, with 5 bases of the junction left unmatched. The CDR3 spells CASSPPGQDKYGYTF. Written as DNA, the CDR3 is TGTGCCAGCTCACCACCGGGACAGGATAAGTATGGCTACACCTTC.

The V and J genes are TRBV4-1 and TRBJ1-5, with D perhaps TRBD1 (6 bases). Germline V lookup: CDR1 MGHRA, CDR2 YSYEKL. The CDR3 runs 15 residues. V was shortened by 1 base and J by 0 bases, with 7 bases between the two germline ends. The CDR3 is CASSQGTVSNQPQHF. The CDR3, as DNA: TGCGCCAGCAGCCAAGGGACAGTTAGCAATCAGCCCCAGCATTTT.

J is TRBJ1-1 and V is TRBV27; no firm D call. Germline lookup yields CDR1 MNHEY and CDR2 SMNVEV (reference sequence). CDR3 length: 15 residues. V shed 3 bases and J shed 2 bases, with 13 bases lying between them. The CDR3 DNA sequence: TGTGCCAGCAGTTTCCAGAGGCCAGCTAACACTGAAGCTTTCTTT. The encoded protein is CASSFQRPANTEAFF.

About this clone itself: Other DNA sequences from this sample encode an identical CDR3 as well. V is TRBV7-2 and J is TRBJ2-5; possibly TRBD1 for D (5 bases). The CDR3 is 13 residues long. In germline, CDR1 is SGHTA, CDR2 FQGNSA. Trimming cost V 0 bases and J 3 bases, with 5 bases left between them. The CDR3 region is CASSLAREETQYF. The DNA of the CDR3 is TGTGCCAGCAGCTTAGCCAGGGAAGAGACCCAGTACTTC.